Listed below are T cell receptor beta chains from one sample, sequenced in a study of T cells in Graves' hyperthyroidism and ophthalmopathy. TCRdb fed the multiplex PCR reads into MiXCR, producing one record per CDR3 protein. The data hold about 380,000 distinct CDR3 sequences, with 18% observed a single time. The sequenced material came from blood. Receptors originate from a man aged 18 to 30 with Graves' ophthalmopathy. CDR3s include the opening cysteine and the closing phenylalanine or tryptophan. Fields, in order: J gene, clone size, V gene, D gene, CDR3 DNA, CDR3 protein. The D gene is left open where the match is weak. Some rows mark clone size as missing; the rest say once, few, many or name a class of expanded clone.

>TRBJ2-3|many|TRBV9|.
TGTGCCAGCAGCGTAGCGGGGGCCACAGATACGCAGTATTTT
CASSVAGATDTQYF
>TRBJ2-7|many|TRBV7-8|TRBD1
TGTGCCAGCAGCTTAGAGGGGGCCCGGGTTAACGAGCAGTACTTC
CASSLEGARVNEQYF
>TRBJ2-5|few|TRBV12-3/TRBV12-4|.
TGTGCCAGCAGTTTCCCACAGGCCCCGCAAGAGACCCAGTACTTC
CASSFPQAPQETQYF
>TRBJ1-2|.|TRBV4-1|TRBD1
TGCGCCAGCAGCCGACTTGACGGGACAGACTATGGCTACACCTTC
CASSRLDGTDYGYTF
>TRBJ1-5|.|TRBV6-5|.
TGTGCCAGCAGTTACTCGACCAGGCTCCTTTATAGCAATCAGCCCCAGCATTTT
CASSYSTRLLYSNQPQHF
>TRBJ2-7|many|TRBV13|TRBD1
TGTGCCAGCAGCCCCCTGAGGGGACAGGGGAGCCGCGAGCAGTACTTC
CASSPLRGQGSREQYF
>TRBJ2-7|.|TRBV5-6|.
TGTGCCAGCAGCTTAAGGAGAGGTGGAGGCTACGAGCAGTACTTC
CASSLRRGGGYEQYF
>TRBJ2-1|many|TRBV12-3/TRBV12-4|TRBD2
TGTGCCAGCAGTTCCCAACGGGGGGTACTTTACAATGAGCAGTTCTTC
CASSSQRGVLYNEQFF
>TRBJ2-7|many|TRBV2|.
TGTGCCAGTCTTCAAACGGCCTACGAGCAGTACTTC
CASLQTAYEQYF
>TRBJ2-1|.|TRBV9|.
TGTGCCAGCAGCGGCCGGGGCAGGTTGGATGAGCAGTTCTTC
CASSGRGRLDEQFF
>TRBJ2-1|many|TRBV2|.
TGTGCCAGCAGCGATACAGGGAACAATGAGCAGTTCTTC
CASSDTGNNEQFF
>TRBJ1-5|few|TRBV2|TRBD1
TGTGCCAGCACCCCGGGACAGGGTCATACGGCCCAGCATTTT
CASTPGQGHTAQHF
>TRBJ1-1|many|TRBV6-1|.
TGTGCCAGCAGTTCCCCGACGGGTTTTGTTGAAGCTTTCTTT
CASSSPTGFVEAFF
>TRBJ2-3|many|TRBV24-1|.
TGTGCCACCAGTGATTTGCAATCTCGGGGAGATACGCAGTATTTT
CATSDLQSRGDTQYF
>TRBJ2-3|many|TRBV20-1|TRBD1
TGCAGTGCTCTCGGACAGGGCGATAGCACAGATACGCAGTATTTT
CSALGQGDSTDTQYF
>TRBJ2-7|.|TRBV20-1|.
TGCAGTGCCAGACCTACAGGGAGGTACGAGCAGTACTTC
CSARPTGRYEQYF
>TRBJ2-4|.|TRBV20-1|TRBD2
TGCAGTGCTGACGGGGGGGCGGGGGGTTATGACATTCAGTACTTC
CSADGGAGGYDIQYF
>TRBJ1-2|many|TRBV28|TRBD1
TGTGCCAGCAGTTTAGTACAGGGGGCGGGCTATGGCTACACCTTC
CASSLVQGAGYGYTF
>TRBJ2-5|few|TRBV6-1|.
TGTGCCAGCAAAAGGCCCGAAGAGACCCAGTACTTC
CASKRPEETQYF
>TRBJ2-5|.|TRBV6-1|.
TGTGCCAGCAGCGGGACCCTGGAGACCCAGTACTTC
CASSGTLETQYF
>TRBJ1-2|.|TRBV6-1|.
TGTGCCAGCAGTTCTGAGACAGCCTATGGCTACACCTTC
CASSSETAYGYTF
>TRBJ2-3|many|TRBV3-1|.
TGTGCCAGCAGCCCTGGGGGCGGCAGCACAGATACGCAGTATTTT
CASSPGGGSTDTQYF
>TRBJ1-5|many|TRBV6-1|.
TGTGCCAAAACTCAGGGGACGTCGGGCAATCAGCCCCAGCATTTT
CAKTQGTSGNQPQHF
>TRBJ2-2|many|TRBV7-9|.
TGTGCCAGCAGCCCGGACTCCCGATCCGGGGAGCTGTTTTTT
CASSPDSRSGELFF
>TRBJ2-2|many|TRBV6-1|.
TGTGCCAGCATTACGAACACCGGGGAGCTGTTTTTT
CASITNTGELFF
>TRBJ2-7|many|TRBV11-2|TRBD1
TGTGCCAGCAGCCCTAATCCCGGGACAGGGAACGAGCAGTACTTC
CASSPNPGTGNEQYF
>TRBJ1-5|many|TRBV6-2/TRBV6-3|TRBD1
TGTGCCAGCAGTTACTCGATGGGACAGCTAAGCAATCAGCCCCAGCATTTT
CASSYSMGQLSNQPQHF
>TRBJ2-7|many|TRBV13|.
TGTGCCAGCAGCTCAGAGAGGGAGAACGAGCAGTACTTC
CASSSERENEQYF
>TRBJ2-2|many|TRBV3-1|.
TGTGCCAGCAGCGCGACTTTGAACACCGGGGAGCTGTTTTTT
CASSATLNTGELFF
>TRBJ2-5|.|TRBV4-2|TRBD2
TGTGCCAGCAGCCAAGTCATTTCCAGCGGGGGGGCAAGAGAGACCCAGTACTTC
CASSQVISSGGARETQYF
>TRBJ2-1|.|TRBV20-1|.
TGCAGTGTCCAGGGCACTCTCCCAGGGAATGAGCAGTTCTTC
CSVQGTLPGNEQFF
>TRBJ1-3|many|TRBV12-3/TRBV12-4|.
TGTGCCAGCAGTTTGGGAGGCTTTTACTCTGGAAACACCATATATTTT
CASSLGGFYSGNTIYF
>TRBJ1-1|.|TRBV2|.
TGTGCCAGCAGCTTGTCGCCTAGTATGGGGTCTGAAGCTTTCTTT
CASSLSPSMGSEAFF
>TRBJ2-2|many|TRBV7-8|.
TGTGCCAGCAGCTTGGGAAGAGGGAACACCGGGGAGCTGTTTTTT
CASSLGRGNTGELFF
>TRBJ2-3|many|TRBV2|.
TGTGCCAGCAGTTTCGTAAGCCGCGCGGATACGCAGTATTTT
CASSFVSRADTQYF
>TRBJ2-2|many|TRBV11-2|TRBD2
TGTGCCAGCAGCTTAGAAAGGCCGGGAGGAACCGGGGAGCTGTTTTTT
CASSLERPGGTGELFF
>TRBJ1-4|many|TRBV10-3|.
TGTGCCATCAGTGAGAAGCAGGCTGCAACTAATGAAAAACTGTTTTTT
CAISEKQAATNEKLFF